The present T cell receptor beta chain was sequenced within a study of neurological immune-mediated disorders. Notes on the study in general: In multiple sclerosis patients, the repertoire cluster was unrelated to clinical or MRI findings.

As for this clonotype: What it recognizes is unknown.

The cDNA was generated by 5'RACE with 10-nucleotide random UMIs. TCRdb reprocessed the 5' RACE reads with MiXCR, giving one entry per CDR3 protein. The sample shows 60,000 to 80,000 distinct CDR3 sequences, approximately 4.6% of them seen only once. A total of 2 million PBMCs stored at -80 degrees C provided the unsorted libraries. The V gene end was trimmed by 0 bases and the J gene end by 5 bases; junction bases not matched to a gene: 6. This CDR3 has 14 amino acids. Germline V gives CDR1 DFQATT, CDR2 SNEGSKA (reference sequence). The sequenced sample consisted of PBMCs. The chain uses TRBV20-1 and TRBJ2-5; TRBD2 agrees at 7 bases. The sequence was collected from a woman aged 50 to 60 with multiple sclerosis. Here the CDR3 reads CSARDGGKGETQYF. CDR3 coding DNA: TGCAGTGCTAGAGACGGGGGGAAGGGGGAGACCCAGTACTTC.